The clone carrying this T cell receptor (beta chain) turned up a few times. Its antigen is as yet unknown. Via MiXCR, TCRdb re-called the 5' RACE reads, giving one row per CDR3 protein. The sample records around 310,000 distinct CDR3 sequences, roughly an eighth being singletons. Per the germline V gene, CDR1 is DFQATT and CDR2 is SNEGSKA (reference sequence). The CDR3 extends over 14 amino acids. Between the trimmed V and J ends, which lost 2 bases and 1 base, there was a span of 11 bases. This sample was taken from a study of T-cell memory formation after mild COVID-19. Overall study findings and caveats: For contracting clones, CD4+ ones sat mainly in CM and EM, CD8+ in EMRA.

This receptor was identified in a man aged 18 to 35 who had mild COVID-19 (a few samples of this study predate the infection). Cell type and time point are not known. Source material: PBMCs or a T cell subset sorted from them (not recorded which). This chain uses TRBV20-1 with TRBJ1-1; tentatively, D is TRBD1 (5 bases). CDR3 nucleotides: TGCAGTGCTAGAAGAGGGGAGGGGAACACTGAAGCTTTCTTT. Encoded protein: CSARRGEGNTEAFF.